The rows below give T cell receptor beta chains drawn from one sample of a study of blood T cell repertoires in COVID-19. The assay was immunoSEQ multiplex PCR, and TCRdb's table has in-frame clones only and misses some. This sample yields around 100,000 clones, of which approximately 85% are seen a single time; 6.5% to 10% belongs to the top ten. Source material: peripheral blood. The receptor source for this set is a man aged 65 to 85 with acute or convalescent COVID-19. Each CDR3 is given with its conserved first and last residue. Fields, in order: J gene, clone size, D gene, V gene, CDR3 protein, CDR3 DNA. D genes are given only for firm matches. Rows give clone size only sometimes, using once, few, many, or a class for an expanded clone.

>TRBJ2-3|.|TRBD2|TRBV7-3
CASSPTSGSPDTQYF
TGTGCCAGCAGCCCTACTAGCGGGAGCCCAGATACGCAGTATTTT
>TRBJ1-5|.|.|TRBV15
CATSRDRGQPQHF
TGTGCCACCAGCAGAGATAGAGGTCAGCCCCAGCATTTT
>TRBJ2-1|.|TRBD2|TRBV6-2/TRBV6-3
CASSYRREANEQFF
TGTGCCAGCAGTTATCGGCGGGAGGCCAATGAGCAGTTCTTC
>TRBJ2-1|.|.|TRBV5-1
CASSFGGQNNEQFF
TGCGCCAGCAGCTTTGGGGGCCAGAACAATGAGCAGTTCTTC
>TRBJ2-3|once|.|TRBV19
CASSGGSHSTDTQYF
TGTGCCAGTAGTGGGGGGTCCCATAGCACAGATACGCAGTATTTT
>TRBJ1-3|.|.|TRBV9
CASSVRTTGNTIYF
TGTGCCAGCAGCGTCCGGACAACTGGAAACACCATATATTTT
>TRBJ2-6|.|TRBD2|TRBV7-6
CASSSPGTSRRSGANVLTF
TGTGCCAGCAGCTCCCCCGGGACTAGCCGTCGCTCTGGGGCCAACGTCCTGACTTTC
>TRBJ2-1|.|TRBD1|TRBV7-3
CASRLPSGQGKNEQFF
TGTGCCAGCAGGTTACCGTCGGGACAGGGTAAGAATGAGCAGTTCTTC
>TRBJ2-3|.|TRBD2|TRBV3-1/TRBV3-2
CASSPTSGRWHF
TGTGCCAGCAGCCCGACTAGCGGGAGGTGGCATTTT
>TRBJ2-3|once|.|TRBV5-5
CASSWGYSGDGRDTQYF
TGTGCCAGCAGCTGGGGATACTCAGGGGATGGCCGCGATACGCAGTATTTT
>TRBJ1-6|.|.|TRBV6-5
CASSYAWTVNSPLHF
TGTGCCAGCAGTTATGCGTGGACAGTTAATTCACCCCTCCACTTT
>TRBJ2-5|.|.|TRBV5-1
CASSLDGRETQYF
TGCGCCAGCAGCTTAGATGGGAGGGAGACCCAGTACTTC
>TRBJ2-2|.|.|TRBV11-1
CASTVSQTIGTGELFF
TGTGCCAGCACCGTCTCACAGACGATAGGCACCGGGGAGCTGTTTTTT
>TRBJ2-1|few|TRBD1|TRBV18
CASSPGQLHNEQFF
TGTGCCAGCTCACCGGGACAGTTACACAATGAGCAGTTCTTC
>TRBJ2-3|.|TRBD1|TRBV5-1
CASSRGQGGGDTQYF
TGCGCCAGCAGCCGAGGACAGGGTGGGGGAGATACGCAGTATTTT
>TRBJ2-5|once|.|TRBV3-1/TRBV3-2
CASSQSYQETQYF
TGTGCCAGCAGCCAATCGTACCAAGAGACCCAGTACTTC
>TRBJ2-7|.|TRBD1|TRBV11-2
CASSLEGTGGEQYF
TGTGCCAGCAGCTTAGAAGGGACAGGGGGCGAGCAGTACTTC
>TRBJ2-7|once|TRBD2|TRBV18
CASSRDTSGSSYEQYF
TGTGCCAGCTCCCGCGATACTAGCGGGAGCTCCTACGAGCAGTACTTC
>TRBJ1-2|.|.|TRBV28
CASSLFTVGGERYTF
TGTGCCAGCAGTTTGTTCACGGTAGGGGGGGAGCGCTACACCTTC
>TRBJ1-6|few|.|TRBV7-9
CASSLTGPNSPLHF
TGTGCCAGCAGCTTAACAGGTCCTAATTCACCCCTCCACTTT
>TRBJ1-5|.|.|TRBV19
CASSIHLGQGNQPQHF
TGTGCCAGTAGTATACATCTTGGGCAGGGCAATCAGCCCCAGCATTTT
>TRBJ1-5|.|.|TRBV5-1
CASSLGDSPGIQPQHF
TGCGCCAGCAGCTTGGGGGATTCACCAGGGATCCAGCCCCAGCATTTT
>TRBJ1-2|.|TRBD1|TRBV28
CASSPGTGKTYGYTF
TGTGCCAGCAGCCCCGGGACAGGGAAAACTTATGGCTACACCTTC
>TRBJ2-3|.|.|TRBV9
CASSVGLITDTQYF
TGTGCCAGCAGCGTAGGACTGATCACAGATACGCAGTATTTT
>TRBJ1-1|.|.|TRBV5-1
CASSFGEVAEAFF
TGCGCCAGCAGCTTCGGGGAGGTGGCTGAAGCTTTCTTT
>TRBJ2-3|once|TRBD2|TRBV29-1
CSVEREADTQYF
TGCAGCGTGGAGCGGGAGGCAGATACGCAGTATTTT
>TRBJ2-2|.|TRBD1|TRBV6-5
CASSSGQTNTGELFF
TGTGCCAGCAGTTCGGGACAGACGAACACCGGGGAGCTGTTTTTT
>TRBJ1-1|.|.|TRBV18
CASSQMRDFGGAFF
TGTGCCAGCTCACAGATGAGGGACTTTGGGGGAGCTTTCTTT
>TRBJ1-6|.|TRBD1|TRBV5-6
CASSTVIGQGRSPLHF
TGTGCCAGCAGCACTGTCATAGGACAGGGGAGATCACCCCTCCACTTT
>TRBJ2-1|.|.|TRBV27
CASSYTGTTSYNEQFF
TGTGCCAGCAGTTACACCGGGACAACTTCCTACAATGAGCAGTTCTTC
>TRBJ2-5|.|TRBD1|TRBV28
CASSSRKTGGQYF
TGTGCCAGCAGTTCCAGAAAAACAGGGGGCCAGTACTTC
>TRBJ1-6|.|TRBD1|TRBV9
CASSVDGQGVSPLHF
TGTGCCAGCAGCGTCGACGGACAGGGGGTTTCACCCCTCCACTTT
>TRBJ1-5|.|.|TRBV15
CATSRGSGNQPQHF
TGTGCCACCAGCAGAGGTTCCGGGAATCAGCCCCAGCATTTT
>TRBJ2-2|.|TRBD2|TRBV10-3
CAIWEGGRSAGELFF
TGTGCCATCTGGGAGGGAGGAAGGTCGGCCGGGGAGCTGTTTTTT
>TRBJ2-1|.|.|TRBV12-5
CASGLVLGSYNEQFF
TGTGCTAGTGGTTTGGTACTGGGCAGCTACAATGAGCAGTTCTTC
>TRBJ1-4|.|TRBD1|TRBV27
CASSGQGRNEKLFF
TGTGCCAGCTCGGGACAGGGCCGAAATGAAAAACTGTTTTTT
>TRBJ1-4|.|TRBD1|TRBV5-1
CASSLGQGAPGKEKLFF
TGCGCCAGCAGCTTGGGGCAGGGGGCGCCGGGAAAGGAAAAACTGTTTTTT
>TRBJ2-7|.|.|TRBV28
CASSIFRGEQYF
TGTGCCAGCAGCATATTCAGGGGCGAGCAGTACTTC